The next 19 T cell receptor beta chains were all read from a single sample in a study of shared clonotypes between healthy human individuals. Sequenced by immunoSEQ multiplex PCR; TCRdb stores in-frame clones only, minus some. The sample records 90,000 to 150,000 clones, 68% being singletons. Sequenced sample: memory CD8+ T cells sorted from blood. The subset: CD45RO+ cells pooled with CCR7-negative TemRA cells. Receptors originate from a woman aged 25 to 39 in good health.

For this clone: A far larger clone is one nucleotide away, so this likely arose from a read error. The sample carries other DNA sequences with the same CDR3. The V and J genes are TRBV28 and TRBJ2-2; D ambiguous. The CDR3 consists of 15 residues. V lost 7 bases and J 6 bases, leaving 18 bases between the germline ends. Looked up from germline, CDR1 is MDHEN and CDR2 is SYDVKM. CDR3 sequence reads: CASNPGRFQSGELFF. In DNA, the CDR3 is TGTGCCAGCAATCCGGGTAGGTTTCAATCCGGGGAGCTGTTTTTT. Full variable domain (rest looked up from reference TRBV28 and TRBJ2-2): DVKVTQSSRYLVKRTGEKVFLECVQDMDHENMFWYRQDPGLGLRLIYFSYDVKMKEKGDIPEGYSVSREKKERFSLILESASTNQTSMYLCASNPGRFQSGELFFGEGSRLTVL.

This clone was seen a handful of times. The rearrangement links TRBV10-2 to TRBJ2-5, with D possibly called TRBD1 or TRBD2 (6 bases each). Trimming took off 8 bases at V and 5 bases at J, with 18 bases between the two ends. CDR3 length equals 14 residues. The V gene's germline CDR1 is WSHSY and CDR2 SAAADI. CDR3 loop: CASGGTGVWETQYF. CDR3 DNA: TGCGCCAGCGGGGGCACGGGAGTGTGGGAGACCCAGTACTTC.

This clone appeared many times. V is TRBV4-1 and J is TRBJ1-2; D is unclear. Deletions cut 1 base from V and 11 bases from J, with 8 bases between. This CDR3 is built from 11 residues. CDR1 and CDR2 (germline): MGHRA, YSYEKL. The CDR3 sequence: CASSQGLWYTF. The CDR3 DNA is TGCGCCAGCAGCCAAGGGTTATGGTACACCTTC.

This clone appeared once. The CDR3, as DNA: TGTGCCAGTGCTTCAGGGGGCAGTTCCTACGAGCAGTACTTC. It translates to CASASGGSSYEQYF. The chain has TRBV19 and TRBJ2-7; TRBD1 aligns across 8 bases. The germline CDR1 and CDR2 sequences are LNHDA and SQIVND (reference sequence). CDR3 length: 14 residues. V trimming: 8 bases; J trimming: 1 base; junction bases outside the gene matches: 7.

The V call is TRBV6-1, the J call TRBJ1-5, with 12 positions matching TRBD1. Germline loops: CDR1 MNHNS, CDR2 SASEGT. J lost 6 bases, V lost 4 bases, and 4 bases had no gene match. The CDR3 extends over 15 amino acids. The CDR3 DNA reads TGTGCCAGCAGTGCCCGGGACAGGGGGCTTCAGCCCCAGCATTTT. The encoded protein is CASSARDRGLQPQHF.

This chain uses TRBV11-2 with TRBJ2-1, with D unresolved. The V end lost 3 bases, the J end lost 5 bases, and 5 bases lay between the germline ends. The CDR3 consists of 12 residues. Germline V lookup: CDR1 SGHAT, CDR2 FQNNGV. CDR3: CASSFANNEQFF. The CDR3 nucleotides are TGTGCCAGCAGCTTTGCTAACAATGAGCAGTTCTTC.

This chain uses TRBV6-1 with TRBJ1-4; no reliable D call. Trimming left V 2 bases short and J 8 bases short, with 12 bases between. The germline CDR1 and CDR2 sequences are MNHNS and SASEGT. The CDR3 runs to 14 residues. The CDR3 protein is CASSESVGQEKLFF. The CDR3 bases are TGTGCCAGCAGTGAAAGTGTAGGGCAGGAAAAACTGTTTTTT.

The rearrangement uses TRBV6-1 and TRBJ1-5; D ambiguous. The length of the CDR3 is 12 residues. Germline CDR1 and CDR2: MNHNS and SASEGT. V lost 1 base and J lost 6, with 4 bases in between. For the CDR3, the DNA is TGTGCCAGCAGTGAAGTGAGTCAGCCCCAGCATTTT. Its protein product is CASSEVSQPQHF.

As regards this clone: Other DNA sequences in this sample translate to the same CDR3. This chain joins TRBV9 and TRBJ2-3, with 8 bases aligning to TRBD2. The germline V gene encodes CDR1 SGDLS and CDR2 YYNGEE. The CDR3 covers 14 residues. J lost 4 bases, V lost 4 bases, and 5 bases had no gene match. The CDR3 here is CASSLAGGSDTQYF. Here the CDR3 DNA reads TGTGCCAGCAGCCTGGCGGGAGGTTCAGATACGCAGTATTTT.

This clone was detected only a few times. V usage is TRBV27 and J usage is TRBJ2-7; 7 bases line up with TRBD2. V lost 7 bases, J lost 4 bases, and 10 bases stayed unmatched. The CDR3 is 14 amino acids. Germline CDR1 reads MNHEY; CDR2 reads SMNVEV (reference sequence). CDR3 DNA sequence: TGTGCCAGCACCCCGCGGGGGAGGTTGTACGAGCAGTACTTC. Its protein is CASTPRGRLYEQYF.

This clone turned up a few times. V gene TRBV4-1 combines with J gene TRBJ2-5, with 13 bases aligning to TRBD2. The CDR3 runs to 17 residues. Germline trimming cut 0 bases from V and 3 bases from J; bases unmatched to any gene: 4. The germline V gene encodes CDR1 MGHRA and CDR2 YSYEKL. The CDR3 sequence: CASSQDPGTSGEETQYF. In DNA form, the CDR3 reads TGCGCCAGCAGCCAAGATCCCGGGACTAGCGGGGAAGAGACCCAGTACTTC.

The chain uses TRBV9 and TRBJ2-1; D may be TRBD1 or TRBD2 (5 bases each). CDR1 SGDLS and CDR2 YYNGEE come from the germline V gene. This CDR3 comprises 16 residues. Trimming shortened V by 4 bases and J by 6 bases, and 20 bases separated the two germline ends. In DNA form, the CDR3 reads TGTGCCAGCAGCCCTCGAAGTGTAATTGGGGGCAATGAGCAGTTCTTC. Residues: CASSPRSVIGGNEQFF.

The rearrangement uses TRBV7-6 and TRBJ2-1; D is uncertain. Germline assignment: CDR1 SGHVS and CDR2 FNYEAQ. Trimming cost V 4 bases and J 8 bases, with 9 bases left between them. The CDR3 consists of 12 residues. In nucleotides, the CDR3 is TGTGCCAGCAGCTCCTATCTCGATGAGCAGTTCTTC. Protein: CASSSYLDEQFF.

This clone was picked up one time. This probably arose from a read error, given a far larger clone one base away. V is TRBV7-8 and J is TRBJ1-1; a weak D match, TRBD1 (5 bases). Germline CDR1 reads SGHVS; CDR2 reads FQNEAQ. The V gene lost 0 bases and the J gene lost 5 bases, with 7 bases spanning the gap. The CDR3 length is 13 residues. CDR3 bases: TGTGCCAGCAGCTTAGCGCGGGGGACTGAAGCTTTCTTT. Amino acids: CASSLARGTEAFF.

This chain connects TRBV6-1 to TRBJ2-5; D remains unclear. V gave up 8 bases and J gave up 0 bases, with 13 bases separating them. Germline V gene data show CDR1 as MNHNS and CDR2 as SASEGT. CDR3 length: 14 amino acids. The CDR3 loop is CASLRHEYQETQYF. The CDR3 DNA reads as TGTGCCAGCCTCCGACACGAGTACCAAGAGACCCAGTACTTC.

The chain joins TRBV6-6 to TRBJ1-1, with unresolved D. This CDR3 has 14 amino acids. Trimming took 4 bases from V and 0 from J, leaving 9 bases between them. Germline CDR1 is MNHNY and CDR2 is SVGAGI (reference sequence). CDR3 loop: CASSFSPMNTEAFF. The CDR3 coding sequence is TGTGCCAGCAGTTTCTCACCTATGAACACTGAAGCTTTCTTT.

CDR3 protein: CASSYFSSGDPNTQYF. The CDR3 DNA follows: TGTGCCAGCAGTTACTTTTCCAGCGGGGACCCCAATACGCAGTATTTT. V and J are TRBV6-5 and TRBJ2-3, with 7 positions matching TRBD2. V lost 1 base to trimming and J lost 7 bases; unmatched junction nucleotides: 11. There are 16 residues in the CDR3. Germline values: CDR1 MNHEY, CDR2 SVGAGI.

This rearrangement joins TRBV7-8 to TRBJ2-7, with D uncertain. CDR3 length: 16 amino acids. Deletions cut 5 bases from V and 0 bases from J, with 17 bases between. Germline V gene data show CDR1 as SGHVS and CDR2 as FQNEAQ. The CDR3 sequence is CASSQDLGKGSYEQYF. In DNA, the CDR3 is TGTGCCAGCAGCCAAGATCTGGGGAAGGGCTCCTACGAGCAGTACTTC.

The genes are TRBV25-1 and TRBJ2-3; D not resolved. The CDR3 is made up of 15 amino acids. Trimming cost V 4 bases and J 1 base, with 12 bases left between them. Per the germline V gene, CDR1 is MGHDK and CDR2 is SYGVNS. CDR3 in DNA: TGTGCCAGCAGTGGGGCCCAAACCCGCACAGATACGCAGTATTTT. Protein: CASSGAQTRTDTQYF.